This T cell receptor beta chain was sequenced during a study of cytomegalovirus exposure and HLA in healthy donors (dated by TCRdb to 2016 to 2017). Concerning the study at large: A later analysis indicated that the roughly 130 validation repertoires were generated on the platform also employed for the approximately 700 repertoires of the first cohort. In addition to the first cohort of roughly 670 subjects, a separate validation cohort of 130 or so different subjects was used. To predict cytomegalovirus infection status, the study brought together high-throughput TCR immunosequencing, statistical association of individual TCRs with disease status, and machine learning. The study was designed to test whether signatures of past pathogen exposure could be identified by cataloging public T cell receptors.

In this sample, this clone turned up a few times. Its cognate antigen has yet to be identified. No much larger clone is present one base from it, and per-base qualities are unavailable. Donors formed part of the validation cohort, which comprised over a hundred subjects and was distinct from the first cohort of 666 subjects. Library preparation was by the immunoSEQ multiplex PCR assay. The paper's data handling went like this. A statistical classification framework was built to diagnose cytomegalovirus status from the catalog of TCR beta chain sequences. TCRdb re-hosts the immuneACCESS table, in-frame sequences only. Its copies lack some clones; in the studies checked, an unresolved V gene accounts for under half of them, and the cause for the rest is not known. The V and J calls and the clone size are those of that table, but D and trimming were determined from the DNA. The sample table holds approximately 200,000 clones, of which about 81% were seen once. Together, the top ten hold 1% to 1.5% of the sample.

Paper-wide results and their limitations: Three of the identified cytomegalovirus-associated TCR beta chains were confirmed in vitro to be specific for cytomegalovirus antigens. Subsequent analysis determined that TCRs grouped into clusters in the first cohort also showed a tendency toward co-occurrence across the 120 validation repertoires, and 85% to 95% of cluster scores exceeded 0. Across donors, most TCR sequences were observed very rarely, whereas some public TCRs were present in many individuals. The classifier was reported to diagnose cytomegalovirus status with high specificity and sensitivity in both the original cohort and the validation cohort. The authors suggested that the approach could potentially be generalized to other disease states and immunological phenotypes. A total of some 180 TCR beta chains were listed by the study as associated with cytomegalovirus. The validation cohort had no HLA typing available for a later analysis, so co-occurrence within that cohort was assessed over all 120 or so repertoires.

Germline trimming: 1 base from V, 15 bases from J; junction bases outside gene matches: 4. Spanning cysteine to phenylalanine, the CDR3 consists of 11 amino acids. Just the 33-base CDR3 DNA is kept, in frame starting at base 1. CDR1 and CDR2 (DFQATT, SNEGSKA) derive from the germline V gene (reference sequence). Here the chain combines TRBV20-1 and TRBJ2-3, and 10 junctional nucleotides match TRBD1. Sequenced input: PBMCs. The source is a woman aged 30 to 39 in good health and CMV-seronegative. The CDR3 reads CSARVRDRGYF. At the DNA level, the sequence is TGCAGTGCTAGAGTGCGGGACAGGGGATATTTT.